The entry below describes one TCR beta chain. The data belong to a study of CD8+ T cells in alopecia areata. Whole-study context: Tofacitinib ran 6 to 18 months, followed by 6 months off drug.

The treatment here: oral pan-JAK inhibitor, 5-10 mg twice daily. Following RNA extraction, reverse transcription yielded cDNA that acted as the sequencing template. Some clones are missing from TCRdb's copy, which holds only in-frame ones; the method was immunoSEQ multiplex PCR. Among about 190,000 clones, more than 55% were seen once, and the ten largest hold roughly 0.7%. The source is a human donor with alopecia areata. The input for sequencing was CD4+ T cells sorted from blood, taken at week 4, from a patient treated with tofacitinib.

The chain's CDR3 is CATSRDLAGEQFF. CDR3 sequence (DNA): TGTGCCACCAGCAGAGATCTAGCGGGGGAGCAGTTCTTC. The chain combines TRBV15 with TRBJ2-1, with 9 bases that match TRBD2. Germline CDR1 and CDR2: LNHNV and YYDKDF (reference sequence). J was trimmed by 10 bases and V by 0 bases; bases with no gene match: 1. This CDR3 has 13 residues.